This TCR beta chain was captured by sequencing in a study of blood T cells in healthy people across ages. A second 7 to 11 cycle PCR used barcoded and J-beta primers. Via MiXCR, TCRdb re-called the 5' RACE reads, giving one row per CDR3 protein. The sample has hundreds of thousands of distinct CDR3 sequences, about 56% seen once. This CDR3 has 14 residues. V dropped 7 bases and J dropped 2 bases, with 13 bases sitting between them. In germline, CDR1 is KGHDR, CDR2 SFDVKD. This receptor was taken from a man between 40 and 49 years old in good health. Sequencing used blood. The chain couples TRBV24-1 to TRBJ2-5; tentatively, D is TRBD2 (5 bases). CDR3 DNA sequence: TGTGCCACCAGCGGAACTGACTATCAAGAGACCCAGTACTTC. Residues: CATSGTDYQETQYF.